The next 5 T cell receptor beta chains were all read from a single sample in a study of T cell changes during pregnancy in multiple sclerosis. The data were produced by immunoSEQ multiplex PCR, yet TCRdb's version contains in-frame clones alone and is incomplete. There are 68,000 or so clones in the sample; roughly nine tenths occur only once, and more than 0.75% lies in the top ten. Sample: peripheral blood, taken in the second trimester of pregnancy. These TCRs come from a female donor with multiple sclerosis, enrolled in a pregnancy study.

This clone was counted once. J is TRBJ2-3 and V is TRBV6-4, with 7 positions matching TRBD1. From germline, CDR1 is MRHNA and CDR2 SNTAGT. The V and J ends lost 3 bases and 5 bases, in that order; junction bases with no gene match: 5. This CDR3 region has 14 residues. The CDR3 region has the DNA TGTGCCAGCAGTGAAAAACAGGGGCGAGATACGCAGTATTTT. This gives the protein CASSEKQGRDTQYF.

V is TRBV5-8 and J is TRBJ1-2; weak D call: TRBD1 (6 bases). The ends were cut back, 8 bases at V and 1 base at J, with 12 bases in the middle. Germline V CDR1 and CDR2: SGHTS, YDEGEE. The CDR3 contains 13 residues. The DNA for the CDR3 is TGTGCCAGTACAGGGCCCTATAACTATGGCTACACCTTC. Its translation is CASTGPYNYGYTF.

The J gene is TRBJ2-2, the V gene TRBV5-1; 14 bases agree with TRBD2. V was clipped by 4 bases and J by 8 bases; unmatched bases: 10. The CDR3 has 17 amino acids. Germline lookup yields CDR1 SGHRS and CDR2 YFSETQ. CDR3 in DNA: TGCGCCAGCAGCCCGATGACTAGCGGGGGGGCCTTTGGGGAGCTGTTTTTT. It specifies CASSPMTSGGAFGELFF.

This clone was counted once. The chain has TRBV9 and TRBJ1-6; 10 bases map to TRBD1. CDR1 SGDLS and CDR2 YYNGEE come from the germline V gene. The CDR3 covers 22 residues. V lost 0 bases and J lost 0; bases outside the gene matches: 15. The CDR3 DNA is TGTGCCAGCAGCGTAGACATCTCTTCTGGGACAGGGGCGAGCTCCTATAATTCACCCCTCCACTTT. This sequence encodes CASSVDISSGTGASSYNSPLHF.

This rearrangement joins TRBV5-6 to TRBJ1-2; 10 bases fit TRBD1. The trim removed 2 bases at V and 5 bases at J, leaving 9 bases unmatched. This CDR3 has 16 amino acids. Germline V gene lookup returns CDR1 SGHDT and CDR2 YYEEEE. The CDR3 DNA sequence: TGTGCCAGCAGCTTACCCGGGACAGGGGCCCCATATGGCTACACCTTC. Translation: CASSLPGTGAPYGYTF.